One sample yielded the 24 T cell receptor beta chains listed below, sequenced in a study of T cell clones after liver transplantation. The table came from immunoSEQ multiplex PCR; TCRdb's copy has only in-frame clones and leaves some out. This sample has approximately 65,000 clones, with about 92% found just once. The starting material was CD4+ T cells from blood, obtained approximately 27 months after liver transplant. The receptors derive from a human patient who received a liver transplant. Some of the T cells might come from the graft donor.

This chain connects TRBV7-9 to TRBJ2-7, with 10 bases aligning to TRBD2. The junction had 8 bases not matched to a gene; V was cut back by 5 bases and J by 4 bases. Germline CDR1 SEHNR, CDR2 FQNEAQ (reference sequence). The CDR3 consists of 15 residues. The CDR3 loop reads CASSPTSGIAYEQYF. CDR3 sequence (DNA): TGTGCCAGCAGCCCTACTAGCGGGATTGCGTACGAGCAGTACTTC.

In this sample, this clone turned up once. The chain recombines TRBV7-2 with TRBJ2-2; D is ambiguous. The CDR3 totals 14 residues. Germline V lookup: CDR1 SGHTA, CDR2 FQGNSA. V dropped 3 bases and J dropped 3 bases, with 8 bases sitting between them. This CDR3 reads CASSFSSDTGELFF. The DNA for the CDR3 is TGTGCCAGCAGCTTTAGTTCGGACACCGGGGAGCTGTTTTTT.

The chain is built from TRBV6-5 and TRBJ1-2; D not certain. The CDR3 contains 15 residues. V gave up 2 bases and J gave up 4 bases, with 14 bases separating them. Germline CDR1 MNHEY, CDR2 SVGAGI. The CDR3 DNA follows: TGTGCCAGCAGTTACGCCCAGGACCCAATCTATGGCTACACCTTC. Protein product: CASSYAQDPIYGYTF.

The sample holds a few counts of this clone. The J gene is TRBJ1-5, the V gene TRBV6-1, with D possibly matching TRBD1 (5 bases). The V and J ends lost 2 bases and 6 bases respectively, with 14 bases between them. The CDR3 runs 15 residues. From germline, CDR1 is MNHNS and CDR2 SASEGT. CDR3 in amino acids: CASSEQGRAGQPQHF. The CDR3 DNA follows: TGTGCCAGCAGTGAACAAGGCAGGGCGGGTCAGCCCCAGCATTTT.

The chain employs TRBV19 and TRBJ2-1; 8 nucleotides agree with TRBD2. V lost 6 bases and J lost 0; bases outside the gene matches: 7. The CDR3 is 16 amino acids. Germline loops: CDR1 LNHDA, CDR2 SQIVND (reference sequence). This CDR3 is CASSGLAGFSYNEQFF. The CDR3 DNA reads as TGTGCCAGTAGCGGATTAGCGGGATTCTCCTACAATGAGCAGTTCTTC.

This chain uses TRBV2 with TRBJ2-7; D assignment may be TRBD1 or TRBD2 (5 bases each). V dropped 6 bases and J dropped 3 bases, with 24 bases sitting between them. The CDR3 length is 17 residues. Germline V CDR1 and CDR2: SNHLY, FYNNEI. In DNA form, the CDR3 reads TGTGCCAGCAGCCCTAGGGGCCAGGAGGTTGATGGCTACGAGCAGTACTTC. This sequence encodes CASSPRGQEVDGYEQYF.

The CDR3 sequence: CASSDSRAILTSGRTDTQYF. CDR3 sequence (DNA): TGTGCCAGCAGTGACTCTCGGGCCATCCTAACTAGCGGGAGAACAGATACGCAGTATTTT. This chain uses TRBV9 with TRBJ2-3; 11 bases line up with TRBD2. This CDR3 is 20 amino acids long. Germline V CDR1 and CDR2: SGDLS, YYNGEE. The ends lost 5 bases at V and 3 bases at J; junction bases unmatched: 20.

The genes are TRBV19 and TRBJ1-4; TRBD1 aligns across 9 bases. There are 14 residues in the CDR3. Germline V gives CDR1 LNHDA, CDR2 SQIVND (reference sequence). J gave up 7 bases and V 5 bases, and 5 bases lay outside the gene matches. The CDR3 spells CASSPGQGTEKLFF. In nucleotides, the CDR3 is TGTGCCAGTAGTCCGGGACAGGGAACTGAAAAACTGTTTTTT.

The chain uses TRBV7-9 and TRBJ2-5, with 10 bases that match TRBD1. The CDR3 sequence is 13 residues long. The trim removed 5 bases at V and 5 bases at J, leaving 2 bases unmatched. Per germline, CDR1 SEHNR and CDR2 FQNEAQ (reference sequence). The CDR3 is CASSGTGVETQYF. The CDR3 DNA follows: TGTGCCAGCAGCGGGACAGGGGTTGAGACCCAGTACTTC.

V and J are TRBV5-6 and TRBJ2-1; TRBD2 agrees at 7 bases. Germline V gene sequence: CDR1 SGHDT, CDR2 YYEEEE. There are 13 residues in the CDR3. V lost 1 base, J lost 7 bases, and 2 bases stayed unmatched. In DNA, the CDR3 is TGTGCCAGCAGCTTGAGGGAGGGGAATGAGCAGTTCTTC. It encodes CASSLREGNEQFF. The variable domain in full, with the rest retrieved from reference TRBV5-6 and TRBJ2-1, is DAGVTQSPTHLIKTRGQQVTLRCSPKSGHDTVSWYQQALGQGPQFIFQYYEEEERQRGNFPDRFSGHQFPNYSSELNVNALLLGDSALYLCASSLREGNEQFFGPGTRLTVL.

V gene TRBV19 combines with J gene TRBJ2-7; D possibly corresponds to TRBD2 (6 bases). Deletions cut 1 base from V and 4 bases from J, with 14 bases between. The CDR3 sequence is 15 residues long. Per the germline V gene, CDR1 is LNHDA and CDR2 is SQIVND (reference sequence). CDR3 sequence (DNA): TGTGCCAGTAGTATAGGGGGGGTAGGGCCATACGAGCAGTACTTC. Translated, it gives CASSIGGVGPYEQYF.

V usage is TRBV2 and J usage is TRBJ1-1; the D is unclear. V was trimmed by 2 bases and J by 5 bases, leaving 12 bases between them. Per the germline V gene, CDR1 is SNHLY and CDR2 is FYNNEI. The CDR3 has 14 residues. As DNA, the CDR3 is TGTGCCAGCAGTGAACTCAGCTTTAGGACTGAAGCTTTCTTT. It codes for CASSELSFRTEAFF.

CDR3 amino acids: CASSIGTGWNTEAFF. The CDR3 DNA reads as TGTGCCAGTAGTATTGGGACAGGGTGGAACACTGAAGCTTTCTTT. V is TRBV19 and J is TRBJ1-1, with 9 bases identical to TRBD1. This CDR3 is 15 amino acids long. Germline V CDR1 and CDR2: LNHDA, SQIVND (reference sequence). V gave up 3 bases and J gave up 1 base; unmatched junction bases: 3.

The rearrangement uses TRBV6-4 and TRBJ2-1, with TRBD1 matching 12 bases. The CDR3 spans 13 residues. Germline V lookup: CDR1 MRHNA, CDR2 SNTAGT. The J segment lost 9 bases and the V segment lost 6 bases, leaving 3 bases of the junction unmatched. The CDR3 region has the DNA TGTGCCAGCAGGGGACAGGGGGCAGGTGAGCAGTTCTTC. Its protein product is CASRGQGAGEQFF.

The V gene is TRBV5-1, the J gene TRBJ2-1; 12 bases align to TRBD2. The CDR3 is made up of 17 amino acids. CDR1 is SGHRS, CDR2 YFSETQ, per germline. V dropped 3 bases and J dropped 5; count of bases not matched to a gene: 9. DNA of the CDR3: TGCGCCAGCAGCTCCGGACTAGCGGGGTTAAAAGACAATGAGCAGTTCTTC. It specifies CASSSGLAGLKDNEQFF.

The chain is built from TRBV2 and TRBJ2-3; D gene unclear. Germline CDR1 and CDR2: SNHLY and FYNNEI. V lost 7 bases to trimming and J lost 1 base, with 12 bases between them. The CDR3 extends over 14 amino acids. The CDR3 DNA reads as TGTGCCAGCACCGCAGCCGGAGGCACAGATACGCAGTATTTT. Amino acid sequence: CASTAAGGTDTQYF.

This clone came up once. J is TRBJ2-7 and V is TRBV6-5; 14 bases are a match to TRBD2. Unmatched junction bases numbered 5, after V lost 5 bases and J lost 5 bases. Germline V gene data show CDR1 as MNHEY and CDR2 as SVGAGI. The CDR3 extends over 15 amino acids. This CDR3 reads CASSRGLAGVDEQYF. The CDR3 DNA sequence: TGTGCCAGCAGTAGGGGACTAGCGGGAGTGGACGAGCAGTACTTC.

This chain links TRBV28 with TRBJ2-4; TRBD2 matches 14 bases. The J segment lost 0 bases and the V segment lost 5 bases, leaving 18 bases of the junction unmatched. The CDR3 runs to 22 residues. Per germline, CDR1 MDHEN and CDR2 SYDVKM. The chain's CDR3 is CASSRTDGTSGRGSTAKNIQYF. CDR3 in DNA: TGTGCCAGCAGTCGGACCGACGGGACTAGCGGGAGAGGGAGCACAGCCAAAAACATTCAGTACTTC.

CDR3 sequence reads: CASSPTGGVGTEAFF. The CDR3 bases are TGTGCCAGCAGCCCTACCGGCGGGGTGGGCACTGAAGCTTTCTTT. V gene TRBV7-9 combines with J gene TRBJ1-1; D is uncertain. This CDR3 is 15 amino acids long. The germline gives CDR1 SEHNR, CDR2 FQNEAQ (reference sequence). V gave up 5 bases and J gave up 4 bases, with 17 bases separating them. Looking up the rest from reference TRBV7-9 and TRBJ1-1 gives the full variable domain: DTGVSQNPRHKITKRGQNVTFRCDPISEHNRLYWYRQTLGQGPEFLTYFQNEAQLEKSRLLSDRFSAERPKGSFSTLEIQRTEQGDSAMYLCASSPTGGVGTEAFFGQGTRLTVV.

Notes on this clone: At one of its ends the junction is not consistent with the germline gene, which may arise from a read error. The gene calls are TRBV7-2 and TRBJ2-7; 11 nucleotides match TRBD2. Germline assignment: CDR1 SGHTA and CDR2 FQGNSA. This CDR3 has 14 residues. In DNA, the CDR3 is TGTGCCAGCAGCTTATCCACTAGCGGGGGACTGGCGGACTTC. Its protein product is CASSLSTSGGLADF.

This clone was recorded a few times. The genes are TRBV19 and TRBJ2-6; no clear D. The germline CDR1 and CDR2 sequences are LNHDA and SQIVND (reference sequence). The length of the CDR3 is 15 residues. V lost 4 bases to trimming and J lost 1 base, with 8 bases between them. In DNA, the CDR3 is TGTGCCAGTAGTACCCTACGGTCTGGGGCCAACGTCCTGACTTTC. Protein product: CASSTLRSGANVLTF.

The CDR3 loop is CASSKGTGSNQPQHF. The CDR3 DNA reads as TGTGCCAGCAGCAAGGGGACAGGAAGCAATCAGCCCCAGCATTTT. V usage is TRBV7-2 and J usage is TRBJ1-5; TRBD1 matches 8 bases. Germline values: CDR1 SGHTA, CDR2 FQGNSA. The CDR3 consists of 15 residues. The ends lost 5 bases at V and 1 base at J; junction bases unmatched: 4.

This clone occurred once. The DNA of the CDR3 is TGTGCCAGCAGTTTGCGGACCGTGAACACTGAAGCTTTCTTT. Translated: CASSLRTVNTEAFF. This chain connects TRBV28 to TRBJ1-1; D is unresolved. The CDR3 has 14 amino acids. The V gene's germline CDR1 is MDHEN and CDR2 SYDVKM. The V end was cut by 3 bases, the J end by 0 bases, with 8 bases between. Based on the CDR3 plus reference TRBV28 and TRBJ1-1, the full variable domain is DVKVTQSSRYLVKRTGEKVFLECVQDMDHENMFWYRQDPGLGLRLIYFSYDVKMKEKGDIPEGYSVSREKKERFSLILESASTNQTSMYLCASSLRTVNTEAFFGQGTRLTVV.

The DNA of the CDR3 is TGTGCCAGCAGCTTGACAGGTCTGGAGACCCAGTACTTC. This gives the protein CASSLTGLETQYF. V gene TRBV7-7 combines with J gene TRBJ2-5; the D gene is possibly TRBD1 (6 bases). V was shortened by 3 bases and J by 5 bases, with 10 bases between the two germline ends. Germline V gene sequence: CDR1 SSHAT, CDR2 FNYEAQ (reference sequence). The CDR3 has 13 residues.